Listed below are T cell receptor beta chains from one sample, sequenced in a study of T cell repertoires in aging, cancer and after chemotherapy. One entry per CDR3 protein, called by TCRdb with MiXCR from the multiplex PCR reads. The repertoire consists of around 6,500 distinct CDR3 sequences, with roughly 23% occurring once and the leading ten covering 8.5% to 10%. The specimen was blood. Source of these receptors: a human donor with a blood cancer. The CDR3 runs from the conserved cysteine through the conserved F or W. The order of the fields is V gene, CDR3 length, D gene, J gene, clone size, CDR3 protein, CDR3 DNA. D genes are given only for firm matches. The size of a clone is reported for some rows only, either as once, few or many, or as a class for expanded clones.

TRBV7-2,14,NA,TRBJ1-3,few,CASSATLSGNTIYF,TGTGCCAGCAGTGCGACGCTATCTGGAAACACCATATATTTT
TRBV12-3/TRBV12-4,14,NA,TRBJ2-1,NA,CASSSVGSYNEQFF,TGTGCCAGCAGTTCCGTCGGGTCTTACAATGAGCAGTTCTTC
TRBV28,15,NA,TRBJ1-2,NA,CASQEFGFANYGYTF,TGTGCCAGCCAAGAGTTTGGATTCGCTAACTATGGCTACACCTTC
TRBV18,15,NA,TRBJ1-1,medium-sized,CASSPKRGWATEAFF,TGTGCCAGCTCACCAAAGCGGGGTTGGGCCACTGAAGCTTTCTTT
TRBV27,12,TRBD1,TRBJ1-6,medium-sized,CASRDRNSPLHF,TGTGCCAGCCGGGACAGGAATTCACCCCTCCACTTT
TRBV5-6,15,TRBD1,TRBJ1-6,medium-sized,CASSIRTGDHSPLHF,TGTGCCAGCAGCATACGCACAGGGGATCATTCACCCCTCCACTTT
TRBV2,15,NA,TRBJ2-5,NA,CASSEEEGSQETQYF,TGTGCCAGCAGTGAAGAGGAGGGCAGTCAAGAGACCCAGTACTTC
TRBV6-5,14,NA,TRBJ1-1,NA,CASRSAGENTEAFF,TGTGCCAGCAGGTCGGCCGGGGAGAACACTGAAGCTTTCTTT
TRBV30,11,NA,TRBJ1-2,medium-sized,CAWSVGPFGFF,TGTGCCTGGAGTGTTGGGCCTTTTGGTTTCTTC
TRBV5-1,15,TRBD1,TRBJ1-5,few,CASSSGTGWNQPQHF,TGCGCCAGCAGCTCCGGGACAGGGTGGAATCAGCCCCAGCATTTT
TRBV27,15,TRBD1,TRBJ1-2,medium-sized,CASSLTGAQNYGYTF,TGTGCCAGCAGCCTAACAGGGGCGCAAAACTATGGCTACACCTTC
TRBV7-9,15,NA,TRBJ2-5,few,CASSLEWRSQETQYF,TGTGCCAGCAGCTTAGAATGGCGGAGCCAAGAGACCCAGTACTTC
TRBV4-3,13,NA,TRBJ2-7,few,CASSQVAGNEQYF,TGCGCCAGCAGCCAAGTGGCCGGTAACGAGCAGTACTTC
TRBV6-6,18,TRBD1,TRBJ2-7,few,CASSYSRSDRGLSYEQYF,TGTGCCAGCAGTTACTCGAGATCGGACAGGGGACTTTCCTACGAGCAGTACTTC
TRBV18,17,NA,TRBJ2-1,medium-sized,CASLSGGGSANYNEQFF,TGTGCCAGCTTATCCGGGGGCGGCAGTGCTAACTACAATGAGCAGTTCTTC
TRBV27,14,TRBD1,TRBJ2-3,medium-sized,CASRWTGGIDTQYF,TGTGCCAGCCGTTGGACAGGGGGCATAGATACGCAGTATTTT
TRBV27,16,NA,TRBJ2-3,medium-sized,CASSFGRPQSTDTQYF,TGTGCCAGCAGTTTCGGGCGGCCCCAGAGCACAGATACGCAGTATTTT
TRBV28,15,NA,TRBJ2-3,few,CASRSQRSSTDTQYF,TGTGCCAGCAGGTCTCAGAGATCTAGCACAGATACGCAGTATTTT
TRBV6-1,15,TRBD2,TRBJ2-1,few,CASIPTSGSWNEQFF,TGTGCCAGCATCCCAACTAGCGGGAGTTGGAATGAGCAGTTCTTC
TRBV7-9,13,NA,TRBJ1-1,NA,CASSSLPDTEAFF,TGTGCCAGCAGCTCCCTCCCGGACACTGAAGCTTTCTTT
TRBV12-3/TRBV12-4,14,TRBD1,TRBJ2-2,medium-sized,CASRGDRAAGELFF,TGTGCCAGCAGGGGGGACAGGGCGGCCGGGGAGCTGTTTTTT
TRBV30,16,TRBD1,TRBJ2-7,medium-sized,CAWSGLRDRVSYEQYF,TGTGCCTGGAGTGGTCTCCGGGACAGGGTGTCCTACGAGCAGTACTTC
TRBV5-5,14,NA,TRBJ2-2,large,CASSLATGAGELFF,TGTGCCAGCAGCTTGGCCACGGGGGCCGGGGAGCTGTTTTTT
TRBV15,13,NA,TRBJ2-5,medium-sized,CATSPPGVGTQYF,TGTGCCACCAGCCCTCCCGGGGTTGGGACCCAGTACTTC
TRBV20-1,13,NA,TRBJ2-5,NA,CSARDPRVETQYF,TGCAGTGCTAGAGATCCCAGGGTAGAGACCCAGTACTTC
TRBV19,12,TRBD1,TRBJ1-2,medium-sized,CASRDRGVGYTF,TGTGCCAGTAGAGACAGGGGGGTTGGCTACACCTTC
TRBV5-4,14,NA,TRBJ1-6,medium-sized,CASSVRGYNSPLHF,TGTGCCAGCAGCGTACGGGGATATAATTCACCCCTCCACTTT
TRBV5-6,19,NA,TRBJ1-1,NA,CASSLVFEGIKGNNTEAFF,TGTGCCAGCAGCTTGGTGTTTGAGGGGATCAAGGGGAACAACACTGAAGCTTTCTTT
TRBV18,17,TRBD1,TRBJ2-5,few,CASSPFRQGISGETQYF,TGTGCCAGCTCACCATTTAGACAGGGGATATCTGGAGAGACCCAGTACTTC
TRBV5-1,18,TRBD2,TRBJ2-6,medium-sized,CASSSGLAGDSGANVLTF,TGCGCCAGCAGCTCGGGACTAGCGGGGGACTCTGGGGCCAACGTCCTGACTTTC
TRBV19,14,NA,TRBJ2-7,few,CASSRGAGSYEQYF,TGTGCCAGTAGTAGAGGGGCGGGCTCCTACGAGCAGTACTTC
TRBV28,17,TRBD1,TRBJ1-2,once,CASSPPGTGLYSYGYTF,TGTGCCAGCAGTCCCCCCGGGACAGGTCTCTACAGCTATGGCTACACCTTC
TRBV6-5,16,TRBD2,TRBJ2-1,medium-sized,CASSLLAASSYNEQFF,TGTGCCAGCAGTTTACTAGCGGCTAGCTCCTACAATGAGCAGTTCTTC
TRBV27,13,TRBD1,TRBJ1-1,few,CASKDRARTEAFF,TGTGCCAGCAAAGACAGGGCGAGGACTGAAGCTTTCTTT
TRBV27,17,TRBD2,TRBJ2-3,few,CASSLGLAGYSTDTQYF,TGTGCCAGCAGTTTAGGGCTAGCGGGATACAGCACAGATACGCAGTATTTT
TRBV20-1,15,TRBD2,TRBJ2-1,NA,CSAHQLAGSYNEQFF,TGCAGTGCGCACCAACTAGCGGGGAGCTACAATGAGCAGTTCTTC
TRBV5-6,15,NA,TRBJ1-4,NA,CASSLLDIGNEKLFF,TGTGCCAGCAGCTTGTTGGACATCGGGAATGAAAAACTGTTTTTT
TRBV6-2/TRBV6-3,16,NA,TRBJ2-7,medium-sized,CASSQPARAGRYEQYF,TGTGCCAGCAGTCAACCGGCCCGAGCTGGCCGTTACGAGCAGTACTTC
TRBV12-3/TRBV12-4,16,TRBD2,TRBJ2-7,medium-sized,CASSRTSGRESYEQYF,TGTGCCAGCAGCAGGACTAGCGGGAGGGAGTCCTACGAGCAGTACTTC
TRBV18,15,NA,TRBJ1-3,medium-sized,CASSLLQLSGNTIYF,TGTGCCAGCTCACTACTACAGTTATCTGGAAACACCATATATTTT
TRBV19,15,NA,TRBJ1-1,few,CASSPQGGSTTEAFF,TGTGCCAGTAGTCCTCAAGGGGGGTCTACCACTGAAGCTTTCTTT
TRBV5-1,17,TRBD1,TRBJ2-7,few,CASSPLSLRTGGYEQYF,TGCGCCAGCAGCCCGCTCTCGCTACGGACAGGGGGCTACGAGCAGTACTTC
TRBV4-3,14,TRBD2,TRBJ2-7,NA,CASSQGLAVYEQYF,TGTGCCAGCAGCCAGGGACTAGCGGTATACGAGCAGTACTTC
TRBV4-3,16,NA,TRBJ2-7,few,CASSQEDRGLFYEQYF,TGCGCCAGCAGCCAAGAGGACAGAGGCTTATTCTACGAGCAGTACTTC
TRBV5-1,15,NA,TRBJ2-3,medium-sized,CASSLAGRSTDTQYF,TGCGCCAGCAGCTTGGCCGGGAGAAGCACAGATACGCAGTATTTT
TRBV12-3/TRBV12-4,14,TRBD1,TRBJ2-3,medium-sized,CASRRQGAGDTQYF,TGTGCCAGCAGGAGACAGGGGGCGGGAGATACGCAGTATTTT
TRBV6-5,12,NA,TRBJ1-5,NA,CASSYPGGPQHF,TGTGCCAGCAGTTACCCCGGAGGGCCCCAGCATTTT
TRBV7-2,15,NA,TRBJ2-6,few,CASSLAVSGANVLTF,TGTGCCAGCAGCTTAGCGGTCTCTGGGGCCAACGTCCTGACTTTC